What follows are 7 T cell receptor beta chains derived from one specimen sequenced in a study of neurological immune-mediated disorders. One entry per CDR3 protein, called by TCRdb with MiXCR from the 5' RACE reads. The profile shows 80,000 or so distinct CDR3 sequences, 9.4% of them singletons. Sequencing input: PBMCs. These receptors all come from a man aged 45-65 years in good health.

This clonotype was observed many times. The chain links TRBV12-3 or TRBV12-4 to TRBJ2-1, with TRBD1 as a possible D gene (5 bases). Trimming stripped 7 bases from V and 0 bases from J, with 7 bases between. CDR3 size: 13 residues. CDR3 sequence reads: CASTQDSYNEQFF. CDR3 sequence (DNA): TGTGCCAGCACACAGGACTCCTACAATGAGCAGTTCTTC.

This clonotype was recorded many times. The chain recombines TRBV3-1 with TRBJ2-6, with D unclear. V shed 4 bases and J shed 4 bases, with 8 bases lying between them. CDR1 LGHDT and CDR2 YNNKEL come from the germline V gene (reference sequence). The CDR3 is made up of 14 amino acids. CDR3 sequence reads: CASSLGGGANVLTF. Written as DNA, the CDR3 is TGTGCCAGCAGCCTGGGTGGGGGGGCCAACGTCCTGACTTTC.

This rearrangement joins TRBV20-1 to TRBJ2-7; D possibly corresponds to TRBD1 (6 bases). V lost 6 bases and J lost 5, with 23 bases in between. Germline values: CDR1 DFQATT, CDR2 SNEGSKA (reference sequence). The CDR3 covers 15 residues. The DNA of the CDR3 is TGCAGTGCGGCGGTCGGGACAAGCCCAGGAGACGAGCAGTACTTC. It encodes CSAAVGTSPGDEQYF.

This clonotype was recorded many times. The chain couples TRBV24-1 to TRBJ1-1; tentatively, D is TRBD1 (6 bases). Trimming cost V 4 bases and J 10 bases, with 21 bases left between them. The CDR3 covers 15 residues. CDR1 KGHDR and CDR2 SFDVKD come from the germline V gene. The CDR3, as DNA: TGTGCCACCAGTGACGCCGGTGGGGCCCCGGGGGCAGCTTTCTTT. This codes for CATSDAGGAPGAAFF.

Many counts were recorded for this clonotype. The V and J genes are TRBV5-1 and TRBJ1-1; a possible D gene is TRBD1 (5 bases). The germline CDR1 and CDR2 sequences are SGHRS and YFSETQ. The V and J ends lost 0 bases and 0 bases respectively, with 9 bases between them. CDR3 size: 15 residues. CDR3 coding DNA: TGCGCCAGCAGCTTGGAGGGGCCCATGAACACTGAAGCTTTCTTT. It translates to CASSLEGPMNTEAFF.

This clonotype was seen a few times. The CDR3 reads CSVDGGLGTEAFF. The CDR3 bases are TGCAGCGTTGATGGGGGGTTGGGCACTGAAGCTTTCTTT. The V and J genes are TRBV29-1 and TRBJ1-1; a possible D gene is TRBD1 (5 bases). The CDR3 extends over 13 amino acids. Germline loops: CDR1 SQVTM, CDR2 ANQGSEA. Trimming left V 3 bases short and J 4 bases short, with 12 bases between.

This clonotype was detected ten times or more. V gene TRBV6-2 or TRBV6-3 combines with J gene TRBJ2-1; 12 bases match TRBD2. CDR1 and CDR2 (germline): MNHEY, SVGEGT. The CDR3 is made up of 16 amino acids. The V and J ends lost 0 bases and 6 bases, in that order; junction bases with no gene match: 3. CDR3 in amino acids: CASSYSATSGSNEQFF. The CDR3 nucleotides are TGTGCCAGCAGTTACTCGGCGACTAGCGGGAGCAATGAGCAGTTCTTC.